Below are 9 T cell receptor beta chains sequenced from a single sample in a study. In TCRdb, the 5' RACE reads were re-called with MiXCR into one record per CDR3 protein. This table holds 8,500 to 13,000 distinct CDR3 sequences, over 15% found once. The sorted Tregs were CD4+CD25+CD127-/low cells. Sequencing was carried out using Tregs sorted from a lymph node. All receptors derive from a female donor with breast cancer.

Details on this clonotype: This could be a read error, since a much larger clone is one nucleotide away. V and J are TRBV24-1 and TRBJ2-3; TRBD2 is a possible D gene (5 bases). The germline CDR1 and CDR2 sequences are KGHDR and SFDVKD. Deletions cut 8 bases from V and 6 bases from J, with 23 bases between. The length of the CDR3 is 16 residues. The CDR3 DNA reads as TGTGCCACCACTGAGGGCGGTGCTGCAACCCAGGATACGCAGTATTTT. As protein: CATTEGGAATQDTQYF.

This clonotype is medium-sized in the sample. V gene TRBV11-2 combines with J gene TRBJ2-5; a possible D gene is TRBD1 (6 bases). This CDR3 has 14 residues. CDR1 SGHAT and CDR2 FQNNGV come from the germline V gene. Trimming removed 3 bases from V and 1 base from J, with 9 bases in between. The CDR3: CASSFGGGQETQYF. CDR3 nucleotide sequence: TGTGCCAGCAGCTTTGGGGGCGGCCAAGAGACCCAGTACTTC.

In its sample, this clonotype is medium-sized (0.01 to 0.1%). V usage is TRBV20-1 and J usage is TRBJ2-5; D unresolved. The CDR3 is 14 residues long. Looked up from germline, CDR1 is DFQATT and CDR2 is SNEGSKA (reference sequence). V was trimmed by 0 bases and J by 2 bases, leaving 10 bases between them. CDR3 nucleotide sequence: TGCAGTGCTAGAGATCGTACCAGGCAAGAGACCCAGTACTTC. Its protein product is CSARDRTRQETQYF.

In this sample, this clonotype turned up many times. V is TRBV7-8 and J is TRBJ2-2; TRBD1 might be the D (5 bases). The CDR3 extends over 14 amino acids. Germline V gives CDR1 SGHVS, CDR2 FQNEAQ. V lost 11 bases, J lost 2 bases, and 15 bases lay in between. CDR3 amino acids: CARPERGNTGELFF. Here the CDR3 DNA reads TGTGCCCGCCCGGAAAGGGGTAACACCGGGGAGCTGTTTTTT.

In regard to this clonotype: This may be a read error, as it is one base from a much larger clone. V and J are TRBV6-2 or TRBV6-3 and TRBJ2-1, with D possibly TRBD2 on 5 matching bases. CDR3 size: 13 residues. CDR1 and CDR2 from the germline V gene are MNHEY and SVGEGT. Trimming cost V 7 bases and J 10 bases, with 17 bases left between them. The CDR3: CASKPNEGEEQFF. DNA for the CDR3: TGTGCCAGCAAACCGAATGAGGGCGAAGAGCAGTTCTTC.

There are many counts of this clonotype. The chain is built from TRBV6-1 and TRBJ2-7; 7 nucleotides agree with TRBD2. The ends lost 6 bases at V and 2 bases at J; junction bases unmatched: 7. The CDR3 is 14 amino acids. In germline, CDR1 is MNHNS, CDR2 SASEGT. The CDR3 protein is CASRTSGNTYEQYF. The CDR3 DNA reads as TGTGCCAGCAGGACCAGCGGGAACACCTACGAGCAGTACTTC.

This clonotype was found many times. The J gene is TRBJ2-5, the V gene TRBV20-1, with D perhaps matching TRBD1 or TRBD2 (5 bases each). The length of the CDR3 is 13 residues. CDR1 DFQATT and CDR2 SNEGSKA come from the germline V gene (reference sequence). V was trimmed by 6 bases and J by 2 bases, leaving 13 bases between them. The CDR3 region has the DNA TGCAGTGCCCCGGGACCAGAACAAGAGACCCAGTACTTC. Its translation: CSAPGPEQETQYF.

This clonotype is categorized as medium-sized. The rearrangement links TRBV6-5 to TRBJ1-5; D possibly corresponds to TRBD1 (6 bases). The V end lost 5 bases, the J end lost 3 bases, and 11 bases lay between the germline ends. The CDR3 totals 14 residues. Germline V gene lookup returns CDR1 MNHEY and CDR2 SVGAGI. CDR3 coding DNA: TGTGCCAGCAGTACAGGGCTTTACAATCAGCCCCAGCATTTT. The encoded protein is CASSTGLYNQPQHF.

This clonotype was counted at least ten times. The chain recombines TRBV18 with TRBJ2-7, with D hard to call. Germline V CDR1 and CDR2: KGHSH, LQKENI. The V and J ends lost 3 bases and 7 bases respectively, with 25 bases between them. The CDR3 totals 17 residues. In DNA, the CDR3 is TGTGCCAGCTCACCGCCCTTCATCACGAGCGTGGACGGGGAGCAGTACTTC. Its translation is CASSPPFITSVDGEQYF.